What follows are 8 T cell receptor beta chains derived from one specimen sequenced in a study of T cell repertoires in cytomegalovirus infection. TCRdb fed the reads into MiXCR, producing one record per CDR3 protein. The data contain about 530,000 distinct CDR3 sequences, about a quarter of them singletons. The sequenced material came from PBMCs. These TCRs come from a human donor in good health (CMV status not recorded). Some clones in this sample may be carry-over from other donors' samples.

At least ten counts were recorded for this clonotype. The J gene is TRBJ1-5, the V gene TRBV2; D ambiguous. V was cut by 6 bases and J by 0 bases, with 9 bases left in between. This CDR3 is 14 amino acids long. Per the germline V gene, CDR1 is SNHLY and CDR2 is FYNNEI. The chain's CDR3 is CASRADISNQPQHF. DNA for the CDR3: TGTGCCAGCAGAGCCGACATTAGCAATCAGCCCCAGCATTTT.

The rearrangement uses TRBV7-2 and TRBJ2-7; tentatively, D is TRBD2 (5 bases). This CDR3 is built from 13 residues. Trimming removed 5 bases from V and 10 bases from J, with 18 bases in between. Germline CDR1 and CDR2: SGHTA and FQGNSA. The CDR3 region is CASSPPLDTGQYF. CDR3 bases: TGTGCCAGCAGCCCCCCTTTGGATACGGGACAGTACTTC.

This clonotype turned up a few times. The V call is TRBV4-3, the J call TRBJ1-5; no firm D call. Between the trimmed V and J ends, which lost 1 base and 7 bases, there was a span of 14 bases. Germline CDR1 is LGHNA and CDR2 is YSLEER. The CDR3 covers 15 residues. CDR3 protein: CASSQVWGGPQPQHF. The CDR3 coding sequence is TGCGCCAGCAGCCAAGTCTGGGGAGGGCCACAGCCCCAGCATTTT.

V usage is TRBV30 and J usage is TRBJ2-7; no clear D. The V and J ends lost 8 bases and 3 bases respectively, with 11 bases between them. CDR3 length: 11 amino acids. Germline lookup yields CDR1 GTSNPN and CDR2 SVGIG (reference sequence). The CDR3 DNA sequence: TGTGCCCTGGAATTCAACTACGAGCAGTACTTC. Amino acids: CALEFNYEQYF.

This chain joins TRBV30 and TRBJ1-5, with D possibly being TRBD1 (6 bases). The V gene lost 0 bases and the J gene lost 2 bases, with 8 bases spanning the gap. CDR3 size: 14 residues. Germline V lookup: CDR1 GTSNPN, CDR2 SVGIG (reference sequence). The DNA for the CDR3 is TGTGCCTGGAGTGTACAGGGACGCAATCAGCCCCAGCATTTT. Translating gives CAWSVQGRNQPQHF.

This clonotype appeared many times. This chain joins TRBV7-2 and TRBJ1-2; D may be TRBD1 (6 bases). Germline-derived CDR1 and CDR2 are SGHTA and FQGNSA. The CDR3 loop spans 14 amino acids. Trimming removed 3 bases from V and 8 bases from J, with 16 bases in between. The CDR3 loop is CASSFQGDIGGYTF. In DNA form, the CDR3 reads TGTGCCAGCAGCTTTCAAGGGGACATAGGGGGCTACACCTTC.

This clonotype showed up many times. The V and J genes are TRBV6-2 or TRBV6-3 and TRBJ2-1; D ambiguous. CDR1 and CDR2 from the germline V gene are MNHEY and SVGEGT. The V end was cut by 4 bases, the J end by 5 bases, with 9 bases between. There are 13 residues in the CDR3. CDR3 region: CASSFAPNNEQFF. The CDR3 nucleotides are TGTGCCAGCAGTTTCGCTCCTAACAATGAGCAGTTCTTC.

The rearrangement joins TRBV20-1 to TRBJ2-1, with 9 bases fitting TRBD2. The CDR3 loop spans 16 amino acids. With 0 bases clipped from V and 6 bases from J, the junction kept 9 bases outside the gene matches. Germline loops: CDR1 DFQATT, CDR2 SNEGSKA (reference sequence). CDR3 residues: CSAREIAGTSINEQFF. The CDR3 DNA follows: TGCAGTGCTAGAGAAATTGCCGGGACTAGCATCAATGAGCAGTTCTTC.